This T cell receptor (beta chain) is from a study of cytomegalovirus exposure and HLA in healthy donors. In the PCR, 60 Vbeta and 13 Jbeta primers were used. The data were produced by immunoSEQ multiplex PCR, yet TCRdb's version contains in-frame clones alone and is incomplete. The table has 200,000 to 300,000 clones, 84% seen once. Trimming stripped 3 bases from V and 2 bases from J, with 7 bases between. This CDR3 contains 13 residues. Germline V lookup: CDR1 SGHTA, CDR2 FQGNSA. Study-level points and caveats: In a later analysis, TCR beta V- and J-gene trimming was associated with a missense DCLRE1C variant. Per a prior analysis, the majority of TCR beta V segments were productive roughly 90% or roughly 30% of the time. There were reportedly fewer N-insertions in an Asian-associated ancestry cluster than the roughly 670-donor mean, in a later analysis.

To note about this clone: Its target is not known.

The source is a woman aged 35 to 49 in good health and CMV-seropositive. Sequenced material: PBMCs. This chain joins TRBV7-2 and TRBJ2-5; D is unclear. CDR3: CASSFPPQETQYF. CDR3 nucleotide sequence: TGTGCCAGCAGCTTCCCCCCTCAAGAGACCCAGTACTTC.